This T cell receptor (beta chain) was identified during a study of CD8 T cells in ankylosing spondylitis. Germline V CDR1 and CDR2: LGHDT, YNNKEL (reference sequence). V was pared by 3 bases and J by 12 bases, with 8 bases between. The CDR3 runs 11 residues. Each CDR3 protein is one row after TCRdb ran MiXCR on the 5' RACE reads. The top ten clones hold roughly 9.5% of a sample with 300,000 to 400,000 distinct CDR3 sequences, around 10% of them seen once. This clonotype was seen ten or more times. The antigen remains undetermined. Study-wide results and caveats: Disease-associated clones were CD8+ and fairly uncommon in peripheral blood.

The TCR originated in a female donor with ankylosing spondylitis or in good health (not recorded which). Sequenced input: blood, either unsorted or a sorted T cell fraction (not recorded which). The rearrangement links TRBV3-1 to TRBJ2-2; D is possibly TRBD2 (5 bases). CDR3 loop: CASSHSGKLFF. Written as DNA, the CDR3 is TGTGCCAGCAGCCACTCGGGGAAGCTGTTTTTT.